This T cell receptor beta chain was recovered during a study of control samples from healthy donors and cancer patients. TCRdb's table, derived via immunoSEQ multiplex PCR, lists solely in-frame clones and lacks some. The sample contains 77,000 or so clones, around 91% of which appear only once. This CDR3 has 15 residues. V dropped 3 bases and J dropped 0 bases, with 11 bases sitting between them. CDR1 is KGHSH, CDR2 LQKENI, per germline. Source material: blood. V and J are TRBV18 and TRBJ1-2; no reliable D call. The receptor was isolated from a man aged 25 to 45 in good health. The chain's CDR3 is CASSPLPDANYGYTF. The CDR3 DNA sequence: TGTGCCAGCTCACCTCTCCCGGACGCTAACTATGGCTACACCTTC.